Described below is a single TCR beta chain sequence and its context. Its antigen specificity is not known. There are no base qualities to consult, and no much larger clone falls within one base. This sample is drawn from a study of cytomegalovirus exposure and HLA in healthy donors (dated by TCRdb to the late 2010s). Broadly, across the study: In an earlier analysis of 550 to 750 of the donors, 276 Gb of sequence data and approximately 100 million unique TCR beta sequences from 180 million or so T cells were reported. All discovery cohort repertoires had been generated on a single sequencing platform. Rather than drawing on any new phenotypic data, the later analysis identified candidate immune exposures from TCR beta sequences and the way those sequences occurred across donors. The number of typed donors differed by locus: about 629-640 for A, B, C, DRB1 and DQB1; some 500 for DQA1; roughly 600 for DPA1; and 400 to 480 for DPB1. Roughly 5 DR-DQ haplotypes were handled as single units for association and clustering because linkage in the cohort was strong. HLA typing covered class I and class II loci at four-digit resolution. A later analysis re-examined previously published TCR beta repertoires from around 670 donors and added high-resolution HLA genotyping to investigate patterns of TCR occurrence. Of the approximately 400 genotyped donors, over 70% fell in the genetic ancestry cluster associated with self-reported Caucasian donors. The study was designed to test whether signatures of past pathogen exposure could be identified by cataloging public T cell receptors. A separate validation cohort of roughly 120 different subjects was used in addition to the roughly 670-subject first cohort. A later genetic analysis took genome-wide SNP genotypes for about 55% of the roughly 700 donors and used that subset as a discovery cohort. An earlier analysis of fewer than 750 of the donors used high-throughput TCR beta sequencing to judge whether each TCR beta V gene segment behaved as functional or pseudogenic. Donor age, sex, ethnicity and CMV serostatus were collected together with the repertoire data. To predict cytomegalovirus infection status, the study brought together high-throughput TCR immunosequencing, statistical association of individual TCRs with disease status, and machine learning. An early release covering about 600 HLA-typed donors comprised about 290 gigabases of sequencing data and some 79 million unique TCR sequences. The study used immunosequencing to profile the T cell repertoires of approximately 690 subjects and linked those repertoires to cytomegalovirus serostatus. Among roughly 370 genotyped donors of the cohort, an average of approximately 230,000 unique TCR beta nucleotide sequences were sequenced per donor, 15% to 20% of them non-productive. The paper's findings and limits, for the study overall: In vitro tests confirmed that a few of the cytomegalovirus-associated TCR beta chains recognize cytomegalovirus antigens. A cluster of highly shared sequence variants was judged likely to represent a technical artifact of the sequencing pipeline. In a later analysis, HLA-associated TCR beta chains showed more clonal expansion and lower generation probabilities than non-associated chains that were equally common. In a later analysis, most CMV-associated TCR beta chains were found to appear HLA-restricted, with HLA associations seemingly driven largely by CMV exposure. A further reported finding was that TCR beta sequences accurately predicted the HLA-A and HLA-B alleles for most subjects in the first cohort. The authors suggested that the approach could potentially be extended to other disease states and immunological phenotypes. When HLA alleles, especially DR and DQ, strongly co-occurred, TCR associations were difficult to assign to individual alleles. Because some donors lacked HLA typing at each locus, the association tests relied only on the typed subset. According to a later analysis, TCR association rates differed among HLA loci, with DRB1 alleles showing the most associated TCRs and HLA-C alleles showing the fewest. The classifier was reported to diagnose cytomegalovirus status with high specificity and sensitivity in both the original cohort and the validation cohort. Linkage disequilibrium might explain the correlated functional status among segregating V segments, but an unknown experimental factor could not be ruled out. Because the 87-base-pair reads could not distinguish some IMGT-functional V segments, including TRBV6-2 and TRBV6-3, those segments were excluded. A total of 150 to 200 TCR beta chains were listed by the study as associated with cytomegalovirus. At a false discovery rate of 0.05, a later analysis linked fewer than 20,000 TCR beta sequences to specific HLA alleles. Because counts were too low, around 17 rarely observed V segments, including chromosome 9 orphons, were left out of the earlier analysis of about 500 of the donors. Only TCR beta chains were sequenced in this cohort, and the absence of alpha or paired-chain data limited detectable features. Sequencing depth was assumed to be roughly uniform across donors in the presence/absence analyses, though that assumption may not hold. Most TCR sequences were observed very rarely across donors, whereas some public TCRs were present in many individuals. A later genetic analysis associated a missense DCLRE1C variant with V-gene and J-gene trimming of TCR beta chains, and an independent cohort replicated the association. An earlier analysis of around 600 of the donors showed that most TCR beta V segments appeared in productive rearrangements either about 87% or about 30% of the time, which broadly matched IMGT annotations. CMV serostatus was the only immune exposure information available for the cohort. Compared with the roughly 600-donor mean, donors in an Asian-associated ancestry cluster had fewer N-insertions in productive TCRs, according to a later genetic analysis. In a later analysis, several top co-occurrence clusters were reported to appear linked to parvovirus B19, influenza, CMV and Epstein-Barr virus.

The cohort was made up of 500 to 800 healthy bone marrow donors. Cohort members were all nominally healthy when sampled, although unrecorded immune exposures were likely present. The donor tested CMV seronegative and was one of the 352 seronegative cohort members. Each donor provided a peripheral blood sample, and peripheral blood mononuclear cells were used for TCR beta sequencing. The Qiagen DNeasy Blood Extraction Kit was used to extract genomic DNA from the blood cell samples. Receptor libraries were prepared by the immunoSEQ multiplex PCR assay. The multiplex PCR relied on a mix of 60 forward primers for TCR Vbeta segments and 13 reverse primers for TCR Jbeta segments. The CDR3 region of rearranged TCR beta genes was amplified from genomic DNA by a multiplex PCR assay. Amplified TCR beta libraries were sequenced as 87-base-pair reads on the Illumina HiSeq System. In the original analysis: A later analysis counted approximately 74 million unique TCR beta chains across the 690 or so repertoires, and some 11 million of these chains were shared by at least two donors. To remove PCR and sequencing errors, raw reads were error-corrected and collapsed into unique sequences using a nearest-neighbor algorithm that merged closely related sequences. CDR3 sequences were aligned to IMGT reference sequences to assign V, D and J gene segments. For a sequence to be retained, a match of at least six nucleotides to both a V gene segment and a J gene segment was required. A rearrangement counted as productive if the CDR3 had no stop codons and remained in frame with V and J, and every other rearrangement counted as non-productive. CDR3 was defined by IMGT convention, running from the second conserved V-encoded cysteine to the conserved J-encoded phenylalanine. In an earlier analysis of 587 of the donors, sequences lacking an unambiguous match to a single V gene segment were excluded. An earlier analysis of 587 of the donors classified V segments as functional when productive rearrangements were above 56.7% and as segregating when the standard deviation between donors was above 5%. To diagnose cytomegalovirus status from the catalog of TCR beta chain sequences, a statistical classification framework was built. A later analysis assigned V and J genes by comparing TCR nucleotide sequences with IMGT/GENE-DB human TR gene sequences. The TCRdist pipeline was used in a later analysis to assign CDR3 sequences and most-parsimonious VDJ recombination scenarios. In a later analysis, every TCR beta chain was defined by the combination of its CDR3 amino acid sequence and its V-gene family, and reads without a unique V-gene family were dropped. In a later analysis, around 650 highly shared, low-generation-probability nucleotide sequences were removed to address suspected cross-contamination and a sequencing artifact. A later analysis calculated a clonal expansion index for each public chain from normalized within-repertoire ranks of inferred template counts. A later analysis computed generation probabilities with a VDJ recombination model fitted to out-of-frame rearrangements, and checked the results against IGoR. In a later analysis, hypergeometric tests were used to score TCR-TCR, TCR-HLA and TCR-CMV co-occurrence, with a repertoire-size bias correction applied to TCR pairs. To estimate false discovery rates, a later analysis permuted the HLA or CMV assignments 20 times. In a later analysis, co-occurring TCRs were grouped using DBSCAN, with TCRdist sequence similarity added in when clustering inside HLA-allele-positive subsets. For co-occurrence clustering, repertoires with fewer than 30,000 or more than 120,000 public chains were excluded, along with 5 or 6 repertoires with anomalous nucleotide sharing. Imported from immuneACCESS, the table was reduced by TCRdb to in-frame sequences with V and J called. These copies leave out some clones; in studies compared against another copy, an unresolved V gene accounts for under half, and the cause of the remainder is not known. The V and J calls and clone size were taken over from that table, and D and trimming were inferred from the DNA. This sample has about 110,000 clones in its table, and roughly 73% of those were observed once. Of the sample, approximately 0.9% is held by the ten largest clones.

CDR1 is given as SGDLS and CDR2 as YYNGEE, both from the germline V gene. The CDR3 contains 16 residues, cysteine and phenylalanine counted. Of all the DNA, just the CDR3 is kept, 48 bases in frame from base 1. V is cut back by 0 bases and J by 7 bases, with 10 bases in the junction unmatched. This TCR was recovered from a woman in her 30s in good health and CMV-seronegative. The specimen sequenced was PBMCs. Recombination connected TRBV9 to TRBJ2-1; the junction holds 7 bases that match TRBD2. The DNA reads TGTGCCAGCAGCGTAGGAGTGGCGGGAGTCGGAAATGAGCAGTTCTTC. Translation gives CASSVGVAGVGNEQFF.